This TCR beta chain was identified during a study of cytomegalovirus exposure and HLA in healthy donors. Points from the study as a whole: Earlier analysis found most TCR beta V segments productive about 90% or about 30% of the time. Analysis was performed later, and it showed HLA-associated TCR beta chains to be more clonally expanded than equally common others.

Vbeta (60) and Jbeta (13) primers were used in the PCR. Using immunoSEQ multiplex PCR, the repertoire was profiled, and TCRdb retains in-frame clones only, with some absent. The table shows about 150,000 clones, with over 70% occurring only once. Healthy bone marrow donors formed the donor group. This clone turned up a few times. Antigen specificity is unknown. V was trimmed by 1 base and J by 0 bases, leaving 9 bases between them. CDR3 length equals 15 residues. The V gene's germline CDR1 is MNHNY and CDR2 SVGAGI (reference sequence). This TCR came from a woman aged 35 to 49 in good health and CMV-seronegative. Sequencing used PBMCs. The chain couples TRBV6-6 to TRBJ1-2; D remains ambiguous. The CDR3 is CASSYFRTSNYGYTF. The DNA for the CDR3 is TGTGCCAGCAGTTACTTTAGGACTTCTAACTATGGCTACACCTTC.